This record covers a single TCR beta chain. Its antigen is unidentified. The study, taken as a whole, reports: In terms of TCR gene usage, tumor memory CD4+ T cells clustered together with blood and lymph node memory CD4+ cells, as well as with lymph node naive CD4+ cells. Greatest tumor Treg TCR overlap was with tumor naive CD4+ cells.

Full-length variable regions came from constant-region reverse primers plus semi-nested Nested Universal Primer A PCR. TCRdb analysed the 5' RACE reads with MiXCR anew, one entry per CDR3 protein. The sample lists nearly 55,000 distinct CDR3 sequences; almost 25% were seen once. CDR3 length equals 15 residues. After removal of 3 bases from V and 7 bases from J, the junction contained 4 bases not matched to a gene. CDR1 is SGHAT and CDR2 is FQNNGV in the germline V gene. The TCR comes from a female donor with breast cancer. J is TRBJ2-1 and V is TRBV11-2, with 12 bases identical to TRBD2. The sample was tumor-infiltrating naive CD4+ T cells sorted from the breast tumor. Subset of the sample: naive CD4+ T cells, CD4+CD45RA+CD25-. The CDR3 loop is CASSFGGLAGNEQFF. For the CDR3, the DNA is TGTGCCAGCAGCTTTGGGGGACTAGCGGGTAATGAGCAGTTCTTC.